The T cell receptor (beta chain) under discussion was sequenced for a study of beta chain features in type 1 diabetes. Overall study context: Patients looked much like healthy donors when it came to age, gender and cell yields. Findings and caveats of the study: Unsettled here was the matter of whether HLA type influences TCRB rearrangement. Patients' naive, central memory and Treg TCRB repertoires seemed closer to one another than those of healthy donors.

This clone was detected a few times. The antigen is undetermined. The germline V gene has CDR1 LNHNV and CDR2 YYDKDF (reference sequence). CDR3 length equals 16 residues. Between the trimmed V and J ends, which lost 0 bases and 4 bases, there was a span of 12 bases. TCRB transcripts that were expressed got sequenced, as all of the isolated RNA had been reverse transcribed. Profiled with immunoSEQ multiplex PCR; TCRdb holds only in-frame clones, not every one. The sample has under 450,000 clones; 14% are singletons. Staining for CD45RO/CCR7/CD25/CD127/CD95/CD27 allowed sorting of CD4+ naive, central memory, regulatory and stem cell-like memory cells.

The rearrangement uses TRBV15 and TRBJ2-2; D is possibly TRBD2 (6 bases). The source of this sequence is a man aged 25-45 years in good health. Sample: naive CD4+ T cells from blood. The CDR3 bases are TGTGCCACCAGCAGAGATTTCGGGGGTGGCACCGGGGAGCTGTTTTTT. Amino acids: CATSRDFGGGTGELFF.